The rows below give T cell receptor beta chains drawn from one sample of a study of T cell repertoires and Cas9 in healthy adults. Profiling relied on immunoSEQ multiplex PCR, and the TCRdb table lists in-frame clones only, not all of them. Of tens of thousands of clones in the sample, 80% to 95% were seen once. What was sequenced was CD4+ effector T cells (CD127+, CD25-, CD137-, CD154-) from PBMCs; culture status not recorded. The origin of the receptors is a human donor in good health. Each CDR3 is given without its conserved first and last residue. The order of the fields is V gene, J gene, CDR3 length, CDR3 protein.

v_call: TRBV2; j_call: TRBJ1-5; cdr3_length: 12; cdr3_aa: ASREGQPGQPQH
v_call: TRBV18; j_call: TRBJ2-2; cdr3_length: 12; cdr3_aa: ASAEGTNTGELF
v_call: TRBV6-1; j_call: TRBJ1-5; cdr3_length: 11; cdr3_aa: ASSDGGGTPQH
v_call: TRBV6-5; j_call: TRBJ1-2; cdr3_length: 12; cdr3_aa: ASREQGSNYGYT
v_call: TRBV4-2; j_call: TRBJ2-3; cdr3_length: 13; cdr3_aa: ASSQESRTTDTQY
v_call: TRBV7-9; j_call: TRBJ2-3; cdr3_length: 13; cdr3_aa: ASSPGTSGLDTQY
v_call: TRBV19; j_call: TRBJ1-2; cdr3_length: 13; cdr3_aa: ASSIDLGWTSGYT
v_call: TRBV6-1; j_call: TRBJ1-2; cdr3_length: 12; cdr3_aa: ARYMRDRVRGYT
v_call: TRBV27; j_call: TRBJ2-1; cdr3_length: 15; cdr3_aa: ASRFRWASGIINEQF
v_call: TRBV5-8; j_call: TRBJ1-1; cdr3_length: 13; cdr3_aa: ASSLGGVVNTEAF
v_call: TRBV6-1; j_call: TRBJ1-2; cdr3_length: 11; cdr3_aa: ASTRQGGYGYT
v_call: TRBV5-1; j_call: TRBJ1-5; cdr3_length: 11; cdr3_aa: ASSLMADQPQH
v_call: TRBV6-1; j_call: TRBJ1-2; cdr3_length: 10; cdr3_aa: ASSPTAYGYT
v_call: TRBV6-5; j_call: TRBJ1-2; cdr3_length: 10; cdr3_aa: ASRQGYYGYT
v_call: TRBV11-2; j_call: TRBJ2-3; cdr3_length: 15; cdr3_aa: ASSFTGLAGATDTQY
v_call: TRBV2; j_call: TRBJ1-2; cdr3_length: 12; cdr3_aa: ASSEAHSFGTYT
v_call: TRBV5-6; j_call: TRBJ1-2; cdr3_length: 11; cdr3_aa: ASSLPGNYGYT
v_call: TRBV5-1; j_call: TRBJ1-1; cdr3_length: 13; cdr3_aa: ASSPATGWDTEAF
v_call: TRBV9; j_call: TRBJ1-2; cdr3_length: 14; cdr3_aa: ASSAPQRGTNYGYT
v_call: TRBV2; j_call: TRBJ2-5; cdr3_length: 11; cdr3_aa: ASTAQGTETQY
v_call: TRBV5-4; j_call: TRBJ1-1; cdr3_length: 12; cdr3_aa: ASSLAQTNTEAF
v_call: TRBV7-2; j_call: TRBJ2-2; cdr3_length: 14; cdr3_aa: ASSLRYHTNTGELF
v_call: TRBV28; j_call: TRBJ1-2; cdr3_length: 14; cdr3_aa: ASSLDLGQGRLGYT
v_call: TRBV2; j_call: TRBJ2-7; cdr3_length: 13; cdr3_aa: ASSVRQGVGYEQY
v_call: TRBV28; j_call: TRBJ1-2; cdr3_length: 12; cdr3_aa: ASRRRQGDYGYT
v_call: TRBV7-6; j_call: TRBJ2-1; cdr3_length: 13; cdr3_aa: ASSLLGTQYNEQF
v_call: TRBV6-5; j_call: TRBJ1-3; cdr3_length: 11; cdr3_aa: ASEGSAGNTIY
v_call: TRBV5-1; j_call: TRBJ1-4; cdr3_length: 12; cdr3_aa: ASSLVGFNEKLF
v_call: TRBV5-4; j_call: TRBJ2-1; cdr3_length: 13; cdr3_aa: ASSSDTRSYNEQF
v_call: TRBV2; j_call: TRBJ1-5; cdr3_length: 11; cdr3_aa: ASSEGFSQPQH
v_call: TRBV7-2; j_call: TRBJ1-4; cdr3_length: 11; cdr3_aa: ASSDVGDEKLF
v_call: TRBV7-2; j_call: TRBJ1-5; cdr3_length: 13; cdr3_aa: ASSPGTGSNQPQH
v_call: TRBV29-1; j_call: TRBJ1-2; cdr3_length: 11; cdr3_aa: SVGPRLNYGYT
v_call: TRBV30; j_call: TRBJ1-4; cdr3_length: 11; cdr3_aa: AWFRQGEEKLF
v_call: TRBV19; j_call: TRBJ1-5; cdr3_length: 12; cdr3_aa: ASSMDRNNQPQH